The clone carrying this TCR beta chain is labeled medium-sized. Germline lookup yields CDR1 SGHVS and CDR2 FQNEAQ. The V and J ends lost 2 bases and 3 bases respectively, with 20 bases between them. CDR3 length equals 17 residues. All patients were treatment-naive before thyroid surgery. TCRdb re-called clones via MiXCR from the PCR reads. Here the sample spans approximately 30,000 clones, over 12% being singletons. The data originate from a study of metastatic and nonmetastatic thyroid tumors. The chain has TRBV7-8 and TRBJ2-7; D gene uncertain. The origin of this receptor is a male donor with papillary thyroid cancer or a benign thyroid nodule (not recorded which). Some clones in this sample may be carry-over from other donors' samples. Sequences were obtained from blood. DNA of the CDR3: TGTGCCAGCAGCTTAACCCCCTTGAGCAGCTACCTCTACGAGCAGTACTTC. It codes for CASSLTPLSSYLYEQYF.